These T cell receptor beta chains were read from a single sample in a study of OX40 agonist ivuxolimab in advanced cancers. The assay was immunoSEQ multiplex PCR, and TCRdb's table has in-frame clones only and misses some. The sample has approximately 74,000 clones; about nine tenths are singletons. Material: CD4+ or CD8+ T cells sorted from blood, obtained in a trial of the OX40 agonist ivuxolimab. The source is an adult with an advanced solid tumor such as melanoma, head and neck, liver or kidney cancer. Both conserved end residues are part of each CDR3.

v_call	j_call	cdr3_aa
TRBV7-9	TRBJ1-2	CASSLGEYGYTF
TRBV6-1	TRBJ2-4	CASSGWTLAVKNIQYF
TRBV28	TRBJ1-1	CASSAHRDLGSEAFF
TRBV7-2	TRBJ1-3	CASSFGAGSGNTIYF
TRBV20-1	TRBJ2-1	CSASARNEQFF
TRBV6-5	TRBJ2-1	CATGRTGADGEQFF
TRBV23-1	TRBJ1-1	CASSQSEDSGGRNTEAFF
TRBV7-2	TRBJ1-2	CASSSPKGAMNYGYTF
TRBV7-2	TRBJ2-4	CASTARNIQYF
TRBV5-4	TRBJ1-1	CASNRDRNTEAFF
TRBV28	TRBJ2-2	CASYAGTVLNTGELFF
TRBV23-1	TRBJ1-5	CASSQGGGTDNQPQHF
TRBV19	TRBJ1-4	CASIPRDRGTKLFF
TRBV7-3	TRBJ2-3	CASSLTGEVGTDTQYF
TRBV29-1	TRBJ1-1	CSVVQGPQDTEAFF
TRBV11-2	TRBJ2-2	CASSSRGSLNTGELFF
TRBV5-4	TRBJ2-7	CASSPNSYEQYF
TRBV5-6	TRBJ1-2	CASSTVGTNYGYTF
TRBV15	TRBJ2-7	CATSTLAMSGRALHEQYF
TRBV7-9	TRBJ2-1	CASSLGSQFFEQFF
TRBV7-9	TRBJ1-6	CASSRQGNSPLHF
TRBV2	TRBJ2-3	CASSGERLQYF
TRBV18	TRBJ2-1	CASSRTSGAPYNEQFF
TRBV4-3	TRBJ2-3	CASSQIPGGETDTQYF
TRBV5-4	TRBJ2-7	CASRESLAGASYEQYF
TRBV7-9	TRBJ1-5	CASSLGGQPQHF
TRBV2	TRBJ1-5	CASRIENQPQHF
TRBV19	TRBJ2-5	CASTARSGLETQYF
TRBV11-2	TRBJ2-1	CASSGPGNEQFF
TRBV7-3	TRBJ2-5	CASSLVGGRTQYF
TRBV6-5	NA	CASRGGSYEQYF
TRBV4-3	TRBJ2-1	CASSQDQNNLREQFF